In its sample, the clone carrying this T cell receptor (beta chain) was seen a few times. This sample was taken from a study of T-cell memory formation after mild COVID-19. Across the study: There were largely donor-specific TCR clusters.

CDR3 length: 15 residues. Germline V gene data show CDR1 as MGHRA and CDR2 as YSYEKL. The J segment lost 4 bases and the V segment lost 5 bases, leaving 8 bases of the junction unmatched. TCR alpha and TCR beta cDNA libraries carrying sample barcodes and UMIs came from 5'RACE with constant-segment primers. TCRdb reanalysed the 5' RACE reads using MiXCR and keeps one entry per CDR3 protein. The table has about 210,000 distinct CDR3 sequences, roughly 30% seen once. The receptor's source is an adult woman who had mild COVID-19 (a few samples of this study predate the infection). Cell type and time point are not known. The material sequenced was PBMCs or a T cell subset sorted from them (not recorded which). The V call is TRBV4-1, the J call TRBJ1-1; 9 bases line up with TRBD1. The CDR3, as DNA: TGCGCCAGCAGCAGGAAGGACAGGGGAGGCACTGAAGCTTTCTTT. This sequence encodes CASSRKDRGGTEAFF.